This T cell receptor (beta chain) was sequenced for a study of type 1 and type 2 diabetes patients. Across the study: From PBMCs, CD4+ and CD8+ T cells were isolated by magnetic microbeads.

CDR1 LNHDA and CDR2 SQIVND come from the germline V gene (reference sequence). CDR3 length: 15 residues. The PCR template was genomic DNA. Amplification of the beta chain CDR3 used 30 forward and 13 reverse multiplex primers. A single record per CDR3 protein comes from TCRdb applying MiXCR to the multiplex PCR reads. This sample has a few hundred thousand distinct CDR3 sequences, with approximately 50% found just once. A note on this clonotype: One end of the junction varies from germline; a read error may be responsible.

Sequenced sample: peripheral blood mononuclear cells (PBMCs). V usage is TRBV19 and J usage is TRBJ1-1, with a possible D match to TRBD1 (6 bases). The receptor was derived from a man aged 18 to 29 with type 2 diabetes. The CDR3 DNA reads TGTGCCAGTAGTCAGCCTGGGGGGGCGAACACTGAAGCTTCCTTT. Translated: CASSQPGGANTEASF.